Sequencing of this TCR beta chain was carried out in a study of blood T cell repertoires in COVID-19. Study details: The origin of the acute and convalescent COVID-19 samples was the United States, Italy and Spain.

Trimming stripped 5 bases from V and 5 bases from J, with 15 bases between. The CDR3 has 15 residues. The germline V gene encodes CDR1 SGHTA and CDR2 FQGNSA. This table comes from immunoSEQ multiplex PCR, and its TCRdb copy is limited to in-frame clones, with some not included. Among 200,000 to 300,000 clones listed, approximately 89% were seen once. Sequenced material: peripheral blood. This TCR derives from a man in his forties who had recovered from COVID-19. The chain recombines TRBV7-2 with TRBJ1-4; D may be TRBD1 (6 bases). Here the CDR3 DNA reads TGTGCCAGCAGCCCCACAGGGACGCGAAATGAAAAACTGTTTTTT. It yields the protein CASSPTGTRNEKLFF.